A single sample gave rise to the 16 T cell receptor beta chains below, sequenced in a study of blood T cell repertoires in COVID-19. Profiled with immunoSEQ multiplex PCR; TCRdb holds only in-frame clones, not every one. There are 250,000 to 300,000 clones in the sample; roughly 88% occur only once, and 2% to 2.5% lies in the top ten. Source material: PBMCs or T cells enriched from blood (not recorded which). The receptors derive from a middle-aged woman with acute COVID-19.

The rearrangement uses TRBV27 and TRBJ2-3; TRBD1 might be the D (6 bases). In germline, CDR1 is MNHEY, CDR2 SMNVEV (reference sequence). Trimming pared 7 bases from V and 1 base from J, leaving 12 bases between. The CDR3 has 14 amino acids. DNA of the CDR3: TGTGCCAGCACCTACAGGGCCGGCACAGATACGCAGTATTTT. Protein sequence: CASTYRAGTDTQYF.

V and J are TRBV2 and TRBJ2-5; unclear D gene. In germline, CDR1 is SNHLY, CDR2 FYNNEI. V was cut by 3 bases and J by 5 bases, with 16 bases left in between. The CDR3 is 15 amino acids. CDR3 protein: CASSDASYSGETQYF. The CDR3 DNA sequence: TGTGCCAGCAGTGATGCTAGTTATTCTGGCGAGACCCAGTACTTC.

This clone was observed once. V is TRBV15 and J is TRBJ1-2; D unresolved. Germline loops: CDR1 LNHNV, CDR2 YYDKDF (reference sequence). CDR3 length: 11 amino acids. As DNA, the CDR3 is TGTGCTACCGACTCTGAACCTGGCTACACCTTC. Residues: CATDSEPGYTF.

The genes are TRBV7-2 and TRBJ2-7; D perhaps matches TRBD2 (5 bases). Per the germline V gene, CDR1 is SGHTA and CDR2 is FQGNSA. The CDR3 runs to 14 residues. V was shortened by 6 bases and J by 2 bases, with 14 bases between the two germline ends. The CDR3 sequence: CASREARGTYEQYF. The CDR3, as DNA: TGTGCCAGCAGGGAGGCTAGAGGGACCTACGAGCAGTACTTC.

The gene calls are TRBV7-3 and TRBJ2-7; 8 nucleotides match TRBD1. Germline V gives CDR1 SGHTA, CDR2 FQGTGA. The CDR3 runs to 15 residues. V lost 2 bases and J lost 6; bases outside the gene matches: 9. The CDR3 region has the DNA TGTGCCAGCAGCTTAGGTCGCAGGGGGCTTGGCGAGCAGTACTTC. Protein: CASSLGRRGLGEQYF. Full variable domain (missing parts from reference TRBV7-3 and TRBJ2-7): GAGVSQTPSNKVTEKGKYVELRCDPISGHTALYWYRQSLGQGPEFLIYFQGTGAADDSGLPNDRFFAVRPEGSVSTLKIQRTERGDSAVYLCASSLGRRGLGEQYFGPGTRLTVT.

This chain joins TRBV4-1 and TRBJ2-1; a possible D gene is TRBD1 (6 bases). Germline V gene lookup returns CDR1 MGHRA and CDR2 YSYEKL. This CDR3 comprises 12 residues. Trimming removed 3 bases from V and 15 bases from J, with 15 bases in between. DNA for the CDR3: TGCGCCAGCAGCCACTTGACAGGTTCAGTGTTCTTC. Its translation is CASSHLTGSVFF.

Points on this clone: A junction boundary mismatches the germline segment, possibly from a read error. The chain combines TRBV6-5 with TRBJ1-4, with 11 bases lining up with TRBD1. Looked up from germline, CDR1 is MNHEY and CDR2 is SVGAGI. This CDR3 has 12 amino acids. CDR3 nucleotides: TGTGCCAGCAGGAACCGGGACAGGGGGGTATTGTTT. The encoded protein is CASRNRDRGVLF.

The rearrangement uses TRBV28 and TRBJ2-7; 8 bases line up with TRBD2. Germline V gene lookup returns CDR1 MDHEN and CDR2 SYDVKM. CDR3 size: 15 residues. V shed 4 bases and J 5 bases; nucleotides not matched to a gene: 10. CDR3 sequence reads: CASSSGGARTDEQYF. The DNA for the CDR3 is TGTGCCAGCAGTTCGGGGGGGGCCCGGACAGACGAGCAGTACTTC.

The rearrangement links TRBV5-1 to TRBJ1-1, with D possibly matching TRBD1 (6 bases). This CDR3 is built from 15 residues. V lost 4 bases and J lost 1, with 14 bases in between. CDR1 is SGHRS and CDR2 is YFSETQ in the germline V gene. CDR3 bases: TGCGCCAGCAGCGTGCAGGGGAGGGGGAACACTGAAGCTTTCTTT. It translates to CASSVQGRGNTEAFF.

The chain carries TRBV11-3 and TRBJ2-1; 7 bases line up with TRBD2. Per the germline V gene, CDR1 is SGHNT and CDR2 is YENEEA. The CDR3 runs 14 residues. V was pared by 1 base and J by 9 bases, with 6 bases of the junction left unmatched. The CDR3 coding sequence is TGTGCCAGCAGCTTAGCCGGGACTACGGGTGAGCAGTTCTTC. This encodes CASSLAGTTGEQFF. Drawing the rest from reference TRBV11-3 and TRBJ2-1, the complete variable domain is EAGVVQSPRYKIIEKKQPVAFWCNPISGHNTLYWYLQNLGQGPELLIRYENEEAVDDSQLPKDRFSAERLKGVDSTLKIQPAELGDSAVYLCASSLAGTTGEQFFGPGTRLTVL.

The chain uses TRBV15 and TRBJ2-7; 8 positions agree with TRBD1. This CDR3 spans 15 amino acids. CDR1 is LNHNV, CDR2 YYDKDF, per germline (reference sequence). V dropped 2 bases and J dropped 3; count of bases not matched to a gene: 6. In DNA, the CDR3 is TGTGCCACCAGCAGACTAGCAGGGGGCGGCTACGAGCAGTACTTC. Its protein product is CATSRLAGGGYEQYF.

The chain links TRBV19 to TRBJ1-5; maybe TRBD1 (6 bases). The length of the CDR3 is 14 residues. Germline CDR1 LNHDA, CDR2 SQIVND (reference sequence). The germline V and J ends were trimmed by 9 bases and 4 bases, with 16 bases remaining between them. The CDR3 here is CASSNGQLNQPQHF. In nucleotides, the CDR3 is TGTGCCAGCAGCAACGGACAGCTTAATCAGCCCCAGCATTTT.

V usage is TRBV3-1 (or the pseudogene TRBV3-2) and J usage is TRBJ2-3, with 10 bases fitting TRBD2. The CDR3 runs to 14 residues. Losses at the gene ends were 6 bases for V and 8 bases for J; bases not matched to a gene: 8. The V gene's germline CDR1 is LGHDT and CDR2 YNNKEL (reference sequence). This CDR3 is CASSTSGNRGTQYF. For the CDR3, the DNA is TGTGCCAGCAGTACTAGCGGGAATAGGGGTACGCAGTATTTT.

V and J are TRBV2 and TRBJ2-7; 9 positions match TRBD1. Trimming took 7 bases from V and 2 from J; bases not matched to a gene: 6. The CDR3 runs 14 residues. From germline, CDR1 is SNHLY and CDR2 FYNNEI. Here the CDR3 DNA reads TGTGCCAGCAACTCACGGGACAGGGCCTACGAGCAGTACTTC. It is translated as CASNSRDRAYEQYF.

This rearrangement joins TRBV3-1 (or the pseudogene TRBV3-2) to TRBJ2-5, with TRBD2 matching over 9 bases. Germline CDR1 LGHDT, CDR2 YNNKEL (reference sequence). The ends lost 0 bases at V and 1 base at J; junction bases unmatched: 6. This CDR3 contains 17 residues. Here the CDR3 reads CASSQDVAGGPQETQYF. CDR3 bases: TGTGCCAGCAGCCAAGATGTCGCGGGAGGGCCCCAAGAGACCCAGTACTTC.

This clone has a single count. The chain uses TRBV5-6 and TRBJ1-2; 8 bases line up with TRBD1. This CDR3 is built from 13 residues. Germline CDR1 SGHDT, CDR2 YYEEEE. J gave up 8 bases and V 2 bases, and 5 bases lay outside the gene matches. CDR3 bases: TGTGCCAGCAGCTTAACAGGGGGAAGGGGCTACACCTTC. Translating gives CASSLTGGRGYTF.